This T cell receptor (beta chain) was captured in a study of T cell clones after liver transplantation. Across the whole study: HCV positivity affected three of eight recipients; the rest lacked autoimmune or viral indications. General study results and limits: Donor-reactive sequences fell more than third party-reactive ones, suggesting partial deletion.

This clone was counted a few times. Its antigen is not identified. Some clones are missing from TCRdb's copy, which holds only in-frame ones; the method was immunoSEQ multiplex PCR. Of tens of thousands of clones listed, 70% to 90% were seen once; the top ten hold about 2.5%. The material was CD4+ T cells from blood, obtained at the 22-month timepoint. This clonotype was sampled from a human patient who received a liver transplant. The T cells may partly be graft donor cells.

The CDR3 DNA is TGTGCCAGCAGTTACTCGGGAAGGGAGCAGTTCTTC. The encoded protein is CASSYSGREQFF. This chain joins TRBV6-5 and TRBJ2-1; D remains unclear. The CDR3 is made up of 12 amino acids. Trimming pared 0 bases from V and 10 bases from J, leaving 7 bases between. CDR1 and CDR2 from the germline V gene are MNHEY and SVGAGI.